This TCR beta chain appears in the sequencing data of a study of radiotherapy plus CTLA-4 blockade in lung cancer. The overall study: Across the patients, objective responses occurred in 18%, and disease control in under 35%.

CTLA-4 blockade using ipilimumab, together with focal radiation, was received by patients with chemo-refractory metastatic non-small-cell lung cancer. This CDR3 contains 15 residues. The V gene's germline CDR1 is SGHNT and CDR2 YENEEA. V dropped 4 bases and J dropped 9; count of bases not matched to a gene: 14. Regarding this clone: Its antigen is currently unknown.

Clones were read by immunoSEQ multiplex PCR, and TCRdb kept only the in-frame ones, dropping some. The top ten clones hold 9.5% to 10% of a sample with about 77,000 clones, nearly 75% of them seen once. Findings and caveats of the study: Once radiotherapy plus ipilimumab had been given, TCR clones derived from tumor expanded in blood. Increased serum interferon-beta after radiation also reportedly predicted response strongly.

The J gene is TRBJ2-7, the V gene TRBV11-3; 8 bases align to TRBD2. This receptor was obtained from a human donor with non-small cell lung cancer whose response to radiotherapy plus ipilimumab could not be evaluated. The sequencing here drew on peripheral blood, taken from a patient treated with radiotherapy plus ipilimumab. Here the CDR3 DNA reads TGTGCCAGCAGCTCCTTAGCGGGAACTTCCTATGTGCAGTACTTC. Translating gives CASSSLAGTSYVQYF.